The 29 T cell receptor beta chains in this list originate from one sample, sequenced in a study of shared clonotypes between healthy human individuals. Measured with immunoSEQ multiplex PCR; TCRdb has only the in-frame clones, and not every one. The sample carries over a million clones, about 74% recorded once. Sequencing was carried out using memory CD4+ T cells sorted from blood. Subset denoted: CD45RA-negative fraction. These receptor sequences come from a young man in good health.

The chain couples TRBV11-3 to TRBJ2-2; no clear D. This CDR3 region has 13 residues. V lost 0 bases, J lost 7 bases, and 6 bases lay in between. CDR1 SGHNT and CDR2 YENEEA come from the germline V gene. The CDR3 sequence is CASSLELGGELFF. In DNA form, the CDR3 reads TGTGCCAGCAGCTTAGAACTGGGCGGGGAGCTGTTTTTT.

As DNA, the CDR3 is TGCGCCAGCAGTGAGGTTTGGGGCTCGGTGTACGAGCAGTACTTC. Translating it yields CASSEVWGSVYEQYF. The chain uses TRBV10-1 and TRBJ2-7; D possibly corresponds to TRBD1 (5 bases). V lost 2 bases, J lost 4 bases, and 15 bases lay in between. Germline V lookup: CDR1 WNHNN, CDR2 SYGVQD (reference sequence). The CDR3 spans 15 residues.

This chain connects TRBV5-1 to TRBJ1-1, with TRBD1 as a possible D gene (6 bases). Between the trimmed V and J ends, which lost 6 bases and 3 bases, there was a span of 12 bases. The CDR3 runs to 13 residues. Germline values: CDR1 SGHRS, CDR2 YFSETQ. The CDR3 reads CASTQGTYTEAFF. The CDR3, as DNA: TGCGCCAGCACGCAGGGGACCTACACTGAAGCTTTCTTT.

The gene calls are TRBV6-5 and TRBJ1-5; D ambiguous. V was clipped by 5 bases and J by 6 bases, with 14 bases between them. CDR3 length: 14 residues. Germline values: CDR1 MNHEY, CDR2 SVGAGI. In DNA form, the CDR3 reads TGTGCCAGCAGTCCGAACGACGGGGTTCAGCCCCAGCATTTT. This encodes CASSPNDGVQPQHF.

About this clone itself: The sample holds other DNA sequences that translate to the same CDR3. The J gene is TRBJ2-1, the V gene TRBV12-5, with TRBD1 matching over 8 bases. This CDR3 spans 15 amino acids. CDR1 and CDR2 from the germline V gene are LGHNT and FRNRAP. J lost 0 bases, V lost 6 bases, and 4 bases had no gene match. In DNA, the CDR3 is TGTGCTAGTGGCACAGGACAGGGCTCCTACAATGAGCAGTTCTTC. Protein: CASGTGQGSYNEQFF.

This clone was observed once. This chain connects TRBV5-4 to TRBJ2-5; D is perhaps TRBD1 or TRBD2 (5 bases each). This CDR3 region has 13 residues. Germline lookup yields CDR1 SGHNT and CDR2 YYREEE (reference sequence). Trimming took off 5 bases at V and 0 bases at J, with 8 bases between the two ends. DNA for the CDR3: TGTGCCAGCAGTGGGGGTTACCAAGAGACCCAGTACTTC. Encoded protein: CASSGGYQETQYF.

The chain joins TRBV30 to TRBJ1-6; D unresolved. Germline V gene sequence: CDR1 GTSNPN, CDR2 SVGIG (reference sequence). The V end was cut by 2 bases, the J end by 8 bases, with 10 bases between. The CDR3 sequence is 13 residues long. The CDR3 sequence: CAWSIGRDSPLHF. The CDR3 DNA reads as TGTGCCTGGAGTATTGGAAGGGATTCACCCCTCCACTTT. Full variable domain (outside the CDR3, taken from reference TRBV30 and TRBJ1-6): SQTIHQWPATLVQPVGSPLSLECTVEGTSNPNLYWYRQAAGRGLQLLFYSVGIGQISSEVPQNLSASRPQDRQFILSSKKLLLSDSGFYLCAWSIGRDSPLHFGNGTRLTVT.

The gene calls are TRBV25-1 and TRBJ2-2, with unresolved D. From germline, CDR1 is MGHDK and CDR2 SYGVNS. The CDR3 runs 18 residues. V lost 3 bases to trimming and J lost 4 bases, with 21 bases between them. The CDR3 sequence: CASSDPTGGRSGTGELFF. In nucleotides, the CDR3 is TGTGCCAGCAGTGATCCTACCGGTGGTAGATCGGGCACCGGGGAGCTGTTTTTT.

This clone has just one count. The chain employs TRBV5-4 and TRBJ2-3; D is possibly TRBD2 (7 bases). V lost 0 bases and J lost 1, with 15 bases in between. This CDR3 spans 17 amino acids. The germline gives CDR1 SGHNT, CDR2 YYREEE (reference sequence). This CDR3 reads CASSLALRGGGTDTQYF. For the CDR3, the DNA is TGTGCCAGCAGCTTGGCCTTGCGAGGGGGGGGCACAGATACGCAGTATTTT.

The chain combines TRBV5-1 with TRBJ1-1; D call uncertain. Germline values: CDR1 SGHRS, CDR2 YFSETQ. V was trimmed by 2 bases and J by 1 base, leaving 6 bases between them. CDR3 length: 13 amino acids. The CDR3 DNA reads TGCGCCAGCAGCTTTAATAAGAACACTGAAGCTTTCTTT. Its protein product is CASSFNKNTEAFF.

V and J are TRBV11-2 and TRBJ1-2; D not certain. Germline V gives CDR1 SGHAT, CDR2 FQNNGV. This CDR3 has 14 amino acids. Trimming shortened V by 3 bases and J by 1 base, and 9 bases separated the two germline ends. The CDR3 reads CASSLRSFNYGYTF. CDR3 in DNA: TGTGCCAGCAGCTTGCGTTCATTTAACTATGGCTACACCTTC. The full variable domain, with the rest looked up from reference TRBV11-2 and TRBJ1-2, is EAGVAQSPRYKIIEKRQSVAFWCNPISGHATLYWYQQILGQGPKLLIQFQNNGVVDDSQLPKDRFSAERLKGVDSTLKIQPAKLEDSAVYLCASSLRSFNYGYTFGSGTRLTVV.

This clone was detected only a few times. Other DNA sequences in the sample encode the same CDR3. The chain joins TRBV7-8 to TRBJ2-7, with 7 positions matching TRBD1. Germline V gene lookup returns CDR1 SGHVS and CDR2 FQNEAQ. The CDR3 runs to 14 residues. With 4 bases clipped from V and 0 bases from J, the junction kept 3 bases outside the gene matches. CDR3 in amino acids: CASSSTGVSYEQYF. The CDR3 DNA follows: TGTGCCAGCAGCTCTACAGGGGTCTCCTACGAGCAGTACTTC.

V is TRBV19 and J is TRBJ2-7, with D unclear. Germline values: CDR1 LNHDA, CDR2 SQIVND (reference sequence). The CDR3 extends over 15 amino acids. V was pared by 6 bases and J by 7 bases, with 22 bases between. DNA of the CDR3: TGTGCCAGTAGAGAAGGAGCGTACGGAGAGGCTGAGCAGTACTTC. Translated: CASREGAYGEAEQYF. Filled out from reference TRBV19 and TRBJ2-7, the complete variable domain reads DGGITQSPKYLFRKEGQNVTLSCEQNLNHDAMYWYRQDPGQGLRLIYYSQIVNDFQKGDIAEGYSVSREKKESFPLTVTSAQKNPTAFYLCASREGAYGEAEQYFGPGTRLTVT.

This rearrangement joins TRBV20-1 to TRBJ2-5; D is ambiguous. The CDR3 extends over 11 amino acids. CDR1 is DFQATT, CDR2 SNEGSKA, per germline (reference sequence). Trimming took off 4 bases at V and 2 bases at J, with 5 bases between the two ends. As DNA, the CDR3 is TGCAGTGCTAAGAGACAAGAGACCCAGTACTTC. Translated: CSAKRQETQYF.

This chain uses TRBV7-2 with TRBJ2-7; TRBD2 agrees at 8 bases. J was trimmed by 4 bases and V by 5 bases; bases with no gene match: 7. The CDR3 loop spans 14 amino acids. Germline CDR1 SGHTA, CDR2 FQGNSA. Here the CDR3 DNA reads TGTGCCAGCAGCAGATCGGGGGGGCTGTACGAGCAGTACTTC. This gives the protein CASSRSGGLYEQYF.

For the CDR3, the DNA is TGCGCCAGCAGCGCTGACAGGAGCCCGAACACTGAAGCTTTCTTT. Residues: CASSADRSPNTEAFF. This chain uses TRBV5-1 with TRBJ1-1; TRBD1 might be the D (6 bases). CDR1 and CDR2 from the germline V gene are SGHRS and YFSETQ. The germline V and J ends were trimmed by 4 bases and 1 base, with 14 bases remaining between them. The CDR3 consists of 15 residues.

This chain connects TRBV10-2 to TRBJ2-3, with 11 bases aligning to TRBD2. CDR3 length: 15 residues. V trimming: 7 bases; J trimming: 2 bases; junction bases outside the gene matches: 5. The V gene's germline CDR1 is WSHSY and CDR2 SAAADI. The CDR3 DNA sequence: TGCGCCAGCAACGCACTAGCGGGAGCCACAGATACGCAGTATTTT. This sequence encodes CASNALAGATDTQYF.

The chain combines TRBV28 with TRBJ2-5, with TRBD1 matching over 7 bases. The CDR3 extends over 16 amino acids. Looked up from germline, CDR1 is MDHEN and CDR2 is SYDVKM. Trimming removed 5 bases from V and 5 bases from J; junction bases left unmatched: 14. The chain's CDR3 is CASSPTDRVDLETQYF. The CDR3, as DNA: TGTGCCAGCAGTCCCACCGACAGGGTGGATCTTGAGACCCAGTACTTC.

As for this clone: This CDR3 is also generated by other DNA sequences in the sample. The rearrangement links TRBV15 to TRBJ2-7; 8 bases are a match to TRBD2. Germline CDR1 is LNHNV and CDR2 is YYDKDF (reference sequence). Trimming cost V 6 bases and J 0 bases; bases outside gene matches: 4. CDR3 length equals 14 residues. CDR3 sequence (DNA): TGTGCCACCAGACCGGGACTAGGCTCCTACGAGCAGTACTTC. Encoded protein: CATRPGLGSYEQYF.

A few counts support this clone. The rearrangement uses TRBV27 and TRBJ2-7, with TRBD2 as a possible D gene (6 bases). Trimming left V 6 bases short and J 0 bases short, with 12 bases between. The germline V gene encodes CDR1 MNHEY and CDR2 SMNVEV (reference sequence). The CDR3 length is 14 residues. In DNA form, the CDR3 reads TGTGCCAGCAGGGGGGGTGGCAGCTCCTACGAGCAGTACTTC. As protein: CASRGGGSSYEQYF.

The rearrangement uses TRBV19 and TRBJ2-2, with 10 bases fitting TRBD2. The CDR3 is made up of 16 amino acids. Germline V gives CDR1 LNHDA, CDR2 SQIVND (reference sequence). Trimming removed 2 bases from V and 0 bases from J; junction bases left unmatched: 0. CDR3: CASSILAGANTGELFF. CDR3 nucleotides: TGTGCCAGTAGTATACTAGCGGGGGCGAACACCGGGGAGCTGTTTTTT.

The chain employs TRBV11-2 and TRBJ1-5; D perhaps matches TRBD1 (6 bases). CDR1 is SGHAT, CDR2 FQNNGV, per germline. This CDR3 has 18 amino acids. V lost 6 bases and J 0 bases, leaving 21 bases between the germline ends. As DNA, the CDR3 is TGTGCCAGCAGTTCCCACCCCGGGACAAAGATTAGCAATCAGCCCCAGCATTTT. Its protein is CASSSHPGTKISNQPQHF.

The chain has TRBV25-1 and TRBJ2-1, with 7 bases fitting TRBD2. V was pared by 8 bases and J by 6 bases, with 10 bases of the junction left unmatched. The CDR3 covers 14 residues. The germline CDR1 and CDR2 sequences are MGHDK and SYGVNS. CDR3 protein: CASDAPWGGNEQFF. CDR3 DNA sequence: TGTGCCAGCGATGCCCCGTGGGGGGGCAATGAGCAGTTCTTC.

This clone has a single count. The chain couples TRBV9 to TRBJ2-2, with 9 bases fitting TRBD2. From germline, CDR1 is SGDLS and CDR2 YYNGEE. V lost 4 bases, J lost 2 bases, and 6 bases stayed unmatched. The CDR3 spans 16 residues. The CDR3, as DNA: TGTGCCAGCAGCCCAGCGGGAGGAATTAACACCGGGGAGCTGTTTTTT. It is translated as CASSPAGGINTGELFF.

CDR3 sequence: CASSQDSRSQETQYF. DNA of the CDR3: TGCGCCAGCAGCCAGGACTCTAGGTCTCAAGAGACCCAGTACTTC. The V gene is TRBV4-1, the J gene TRBJ2-5; possible D gene TRBD2, 5 bases. Germline values: CDR1 MGHRA, CDR2 YSYEKL. Trimming pared 3 bases from V and 2 bases from J, leaving 13 bases between. This CDR3 spans 15 amino acids.

Of note for this clone: A read error may produce the germline difference seen at one junction end. The chain couples TRBV7-8 to TRBJ2-3; TRBD2 matches at 14 bases. The CDR3 extends over 15 amino acids. Per germline, CDR1 SGHVS and CDR2 FQNEAQ. The CDR3 nucleotides are TGTGCCAGCAGCTCCGGACTAGCGGGGGGAACCTCTAAAAATTTT. This codes for CASSSGLAGGTSKNF.

The CDR3 spells CAWGLTGGTGELFF. The CDR3 DNA follows: TGTGCCTGGGGGCTTACAGGGGGCACCGGGGAGCTGTTTTTT. V is TRBV30 and J is TRBJ2-2; 8 bases are shared with TRBD1. Germline V gene sequence: CDR1 GTSNPN, CDR2 SVGIG (reference sequence). V shed 5 bases and J 4 bases; nucleotides not matched to a gene: 6. The CDR3 loop spans 14 amino acids.

This chain links TRBV6-5 with TRBJ2-1; D call uncertain. With 2 bases removed from V and 8 bases from J, the gap between germline ends came to 10 bases. The CDR3 is 13 residues long. From germline, CDR1 is MNHEY and CDR2 SVGAGI. Here the CDR3 DNA reads TGTGCCAGCAGTTACCTCGACGGGCATGAGCAGTTCTTC. It translates to CASSYLDGHEQFF.

This clone was observed once. V gene TRBV28 combines with J gene TRBJ1-5; tentative D call: TRBD1 (6 bases). The CDR3 runs to 13 residues. V lost 5 bases and J lost 6, with 11 bases in between. Looked up from germline, CDR1 is MDHEN and CDR2 is SYDVKM. The CDR3 DNA is TGTGCCAGCAGTCGGGGGGCTAGTCAGCCCCAGCATTTT. Protein sequence: CASSRGASQPQHF.